This entry lists 10 T cell receptor beta chains sequenced from one sample in a study of early stage breast cancer tumors. The table came from immunoSEQ multiplex PCR; TCRdb's copy has only in-frame clones and leaves some out. The sample carries some 30,000 clones, almost 85% recorded once. The sequenced sample consisted of blood. Receptor source: a person between 45 and 65 years old with breast cancer.

In this sample, this clone turned up once. The rearrangement links TRBV29-1 to TRBJ1-2; D is unresolved. Germline assignment: CDR1 SQVTM and CDR2 ANQGSEA. Trimming removed 3 bases from V and 6 bases from J, with 8 bases in between. This CDR3 region has 11 residues. The CDR3: CSVETGHGYTF. In DNA form, the CDR3 reads TGCAGCGTTGAGACGGGCCATGGCTACACCTTC.

The chain links TRBV4-2 to TRBJ1-4; weak D call: TRBD1 (5 bases). The CDR3 spans 18 residues. V was shortened by 3 bases and J by 0 bases, with 17 bases between the two germline ends. Germline V lookup: CDR1 LGHNA, CDR2 YNFKEQ. The CDR3 sequence: CASSHFRLTDSTNEKLFF. CDR3 in DNA: TGTGCCAGCAGCCATTTTCGGCTGACAGACTCAACTAATGAAAAACTGTTTTTT.

The CDR3 protein is CASSLVQGNQPQHF. CDR3 coding DNA: TGTGCCAGCAGCTTAGTCCAGGGGAATCAGCCCCAGCATTTT. The chain uses TRBV7-2 and TRBJ1-5; tentatively, D is TRBD1 (6 bases). CDR3 length: 14 amino acids. The ends were cut back, 1 base at V and 4 bases at J, with 8 bases in the middle. Germline V gene data show CDR1 as SGHTA and CDR2 as FQGNSA.

V usage is TRBV7-2 and J usage is TRBJ2-1; TRBD1 matches at 9 bases. Germline V gene data show CDR1 as SGHTA and CDR2 as FQGNSA. Trimming cost V 5 bases and J 8 bases; bases outside gene matches: 7. The CDR3 spans 14 residues. Here the CDR3 DNA reads TGTGCCAGCAGCGGAGGGACAGGGAGGGATGAGCAGTTCTTC. Translation: CASSGGTGRDEQFF.

This chain uses TRBV27 with TRBJ2-5, with D perhaps matching TRBD1 (6 bases). Per the germline V gene, CDR1 is MNHEY and CDR2 is SMNVEV (reference sequence). The CDR3 runs 15 residues. Trimming shortened V by 5 bases and J by 5 bases, and 18 bases separated the two germline ends. The CDR3, as DNA: TGTGCCAGCAGTCCACTCGTGACAGGATGGGAGACCCAGTACTTC. Translating gives CASSPLVTGWETQYF.

The V gene is TRBV19, the J gene TRBJ1-5; D gene ambiguous. V was clipped by 3 bases and J by 3 bases, with 12 bases between them. The CDR3 spans 15 residues. Germline loops: CDR1 LNHDA, CDR2 SQIVND (reference sequence). The DNA for the CDR3 is TGTGCCAGTAGTATTTGGTACAGCCCCAATCAGCCCCAGCATTTT. Translation: CASSIWYSPNQPQHF.

This chain connects TRBV5-6 to TRBJ2-5, with 9 bases lining up with TRBD1. Germline CDR1 reads SGHDT; CDR2 reads YYEEEE. The CDR3 is 15 amino acids. V trimming: 0 bases; J trimming: 5 bases; junction bases outside the gene matches: 5. CDR3 sequence: CASSLVGTGMETQYF. Written as DNA, the CDR3 is TGTGCCAGCAGCTTGGTGGGGACAGGGATGGAGACCCAGTACTTC. Variable domain in full (rest from reference TRBV5-6 and TRBJ2-5): DAGVTQSPTHLIKTRGQQVTLRCSPKSGHDTVSWYQQALGQGPQFIFQYYEEEERQRGNFPDRFSGHQFPNYSSELNVNALLLGDSALYLCASSLVGTGMETQYFGPGTRLLVL.

This clone was counted a few times. This sequence joins TRBV7-9 and TRBJ1-2; no clear D gene. V was clipped by 5 bases and J by 4 bases, with 14 bases between them. The germline CDR1 and CDR2 sequences are SEHNR and FQNEAQ (reference sequence). The CDR3 is made up of 14 amino acids. CDR3 in DNA: TGTGCCAGCAGCGCCGGTGACGGAATCTATGGCTACACCTTC. The encoded protein is CASSAGDGIYGYTF.

Turning to this clone: At one of its ends the junction is not consistent with the germline gene, which may arise from a read error. Additional DNA sequences in this sample encode the identical CDR3. The V and J genes are TRBV7-9 and TRBJ1-2; no firm D call. Germline-derived CDR1 and CDR2 are SEHNR and FQNEAQ (reference sequence). The CDR3 contains 12 residues. The DNA of the CDR3 is TGCGCCAGCAGCTTGGATGGTAAAGGCTACACCTTC. Amino acids: CASSLDGKGYTF.

The chain is built from TRBV7-2 and TRBJ1-1; D remains ambiguous. Germline V gives CDR1 SGHTA, CDR2 FQGNSA. V was clipped by 2 bases and J by 1 base, with 8 bases between them. The CDR3 is 14 amino acids. CDR3 coding DNA: TGTGCCAGCAGCTTATATCCAGGGAACACTGAAGCTTTCTTT. Protein: CASSLYPGNTEAFF.